What follows describes a single T cell receptor beta chain. This entry comes from a study of blood T cell repertoires in COVID-19. As processed by the authors: Researchers report that nucleated cell counts were estimated from reference gene primer amplification. Only in-frame clones appear in the TCRdb table, and some are missing; sequencing was by immunoSEQ multiplex PCR. That table gives V, J and clone size, and the DNA gave D and trimming. Altogether about 440,000 clones are present, about nine tenths being singletons, with the ten largest covering more than 0.55%. With 6 bases clipped from V and 4 bases from J, the junction kept 4 bases outside the gene matches. The CDR3 contains 14 residues. Germline V gives CDR1 LNHDA, CDR2 SQIVND (reference sequence).

The rearrangement joins TRBV19 to TRBJ1-2; TRBD1 matches 11 bases. The receptor comes from a man aged 18 to 30 who had recovered from COVID-19. The sequenced sample consisted of PBMCs or T cells enriched from blood (not recorded which). The CDR3 sequence is CASSWTGGSYGYTF. CDR3 nucleotides: TGTGCCAGTAGCTGGACAGGGGGCTCCTATGGCTACACCTTC.